This TCR beta chain was identified in a study of T cell changes during pregnancy in multiple sclerosis. The germline CDR1 and CDR2 sequences are MDHEN and SYDVKM. Trimming removed 4 bases at V and 3 bases at J, with 24 bases between. The CDR3 contains 18 residues. Profiled with immunoSEQ multiplex PCR; TCRdb holds only in-frame clones, not every one. The sample consists of 100,000 or so clones, around 92% of them appearing once. The sample in question was peripheral blood, obtained in the second trimester of pregnancy. The receptor was isolated from a female donor with multiple sclerosis, enrolled in a pregnancy study. The genes are TRBV28 and TRBJ2-5; D is unclear. The CDR3 region has the DNA TGTGCCAGCAGTTCGGCGTCGGGTCAGAGATTCGCAGAAGAGACCCAGTACTTC. Amino acid sequence: CASSSASGQRFAEETQYF.